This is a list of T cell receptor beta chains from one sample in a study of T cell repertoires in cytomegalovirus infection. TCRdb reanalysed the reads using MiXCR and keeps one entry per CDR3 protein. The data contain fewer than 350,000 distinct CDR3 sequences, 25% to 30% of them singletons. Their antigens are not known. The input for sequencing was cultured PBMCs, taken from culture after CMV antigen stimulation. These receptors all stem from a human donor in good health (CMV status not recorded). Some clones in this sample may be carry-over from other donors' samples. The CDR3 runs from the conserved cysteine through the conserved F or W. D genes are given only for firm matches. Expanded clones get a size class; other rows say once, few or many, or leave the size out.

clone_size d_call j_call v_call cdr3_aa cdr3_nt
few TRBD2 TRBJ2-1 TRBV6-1 CASSDLSGAHSEQFF TGTGCCAGCAGCGATCTTAGCGGGGCGCACAGTGAGCAGTTCTTC
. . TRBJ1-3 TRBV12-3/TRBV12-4 CASSPTLYSGNTIYF TGTGCCAGCAGTCCGACACTCTACTCTGGAAACACCATATATTTT
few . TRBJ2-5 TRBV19 CASSMVDGETQYF TGTGCCAGTAGTATGGTCGATGGAGAGACCCAGTACTTC
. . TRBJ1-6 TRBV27 CASSFQANSPLHF TGTGCCAGCAGTTTCCAGGCTAATTCACCCCTCCACTTT
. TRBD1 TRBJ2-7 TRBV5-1 CASSEGGQGNEQYF TGCGCCAGCAGCGAAGGGGGACAGGGTAACGAGCAGTACTTC
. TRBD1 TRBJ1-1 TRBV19 CASTGGMSTEAFF TGTGCCAGCACAGGGGGCATGAGCACTGAAGCTTTCTTT
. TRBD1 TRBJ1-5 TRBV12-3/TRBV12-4 CASRQTGGGQPQHF TGTGCCAGCAGACAAACAGGGGGCGGTCAGCCCCAGCATTTT
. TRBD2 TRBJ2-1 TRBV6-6 CASGTSGTNEQFF TGTGCCAGTGGGACTAGCGGGACAAATGAGCAGTTCTTC
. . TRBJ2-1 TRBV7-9 CASSSGPRTGQFF TGTGCCAGCAGCTCCGGGCCCCGTACAGGGCAGTTCTTC
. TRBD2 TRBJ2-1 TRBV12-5 CASGIHSGRSYNEQFF TGTGCTAGTGGTATCCATAGCGGGAGGAGCTACAATGAGCAGTTCTTC
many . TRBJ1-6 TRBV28 CASTKSGLSPLHF TGTGCCAGCACCAAGAGCGGTCTTTCACCCCTCCACTTT
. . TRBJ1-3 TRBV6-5 CASSYGGGPGNTIYF TGTGCCAGCAGTTACGGGGGGGGCCCTGGAAACACCATATATTTT
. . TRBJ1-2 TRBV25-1 CASSDWTADYGYTF TGTGCCAGCAGTGATTGGACGGCAGACTATGGCTACACCTTC
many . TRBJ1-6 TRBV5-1 CASSLDTGLGDSPLHF TGCGCCAGCAGCTTGGATACGGGCCTCGGGGATTCACCCCTCCACTTT
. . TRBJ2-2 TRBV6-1 CASSYKVLGGSFTGELFF TGTGCCAGCAGTTATAAAGTCTTGGGGGGTTCCTTCACCGGGGAGCTGTTTTTT
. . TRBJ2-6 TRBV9 CASSVGISGANVLTF TGTGCCAGCAGCGTAGGGATCTCTGGGGCCAACGTCCTGACTTTC
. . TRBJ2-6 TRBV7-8 CASSSGGWDSLTGANVLTF TGTGCCAGCAGCTCCGGGGGTTGGGACAGCCTGACTGGGGCCAACGTCCTGACTTTC
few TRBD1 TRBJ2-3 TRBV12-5 CASGLVPGQGLSDTQYF TGTGCTAGTGGTTTGGTACCGGGACAGGGCCTCTCCGATACGCAGTATTTT
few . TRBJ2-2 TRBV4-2 CASSQESAGIGELFF TGTGCCAGCAGCCAAGAATCGGCAGGGATCGGGGAGCTGTTTTTT
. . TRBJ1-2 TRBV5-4 CASSFSTLNYGYTF TGTGCCAGCAGCTTCTCGACACTTAACTATGGCTACACCTTC
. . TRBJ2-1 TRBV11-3 CASSLGRLHNEQFF TGTGCCAGCAGCTTAGGTCGGCTACACAATGAGCAGTTCTTC
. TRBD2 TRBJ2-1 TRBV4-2 CASTFLAGGFGEQFF TGTGCCAGCACCTTCCTAGCGGGGGGTTTTGGAGAGCAGTTCTTC
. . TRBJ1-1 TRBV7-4 CASSSLGTNTEAFF TGTGCCAGCAGCTCCCTCGGGACGAACACTGAAGCTTTCTTT
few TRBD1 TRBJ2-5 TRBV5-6 CASSSTGTGSIVVETQYF TGTGCCAGCAGCTCCACCGGGACAGGGTCAATTGTCGTGGAGACCCAGTACTTC
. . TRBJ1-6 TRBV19 CASSTTTAGISPLHF TGTGCCAGTAGTACCACGACAGCCGGAATTTCACCCCTCCACTTT
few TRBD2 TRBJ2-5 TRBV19 CASRGSSGQETQYF TGTGCCAGTAGAGGTTCTAGCGGGCAAGAGACCCAGTACTTC
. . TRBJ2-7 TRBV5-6 CASSHWRTTYEQYF TGTGCCAGCAGTCATTGGCGGACCACCTACGAGCAGTACTTC
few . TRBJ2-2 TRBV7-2 CASSPELGELFF TGTGCCAGCAGCCCCGAGCTCGGGGAGCTGTTTTTT
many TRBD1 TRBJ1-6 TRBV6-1 CASRGTGWDSPLHF TGTGCCAGCAGAGGGACAGGGTGGGACTCACCCCTCCACTTT
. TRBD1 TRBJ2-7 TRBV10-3 CAITPDRVNEQYF TGTGCCATCACCCCAGACAGGGTCAACGAGCAGTACTTC
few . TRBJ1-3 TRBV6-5 CASKDGSAGNTIYF TGTGCCAGCAAAGACGGATCAGCGGGAAACACCATATATTTT
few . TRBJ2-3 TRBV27 CASSSVALSTDTQYF TGTGCCAGCAGTTCAGTAGCGCTGAGCACAGATACGCAGTATTTT
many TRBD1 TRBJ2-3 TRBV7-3 CASSAGQGHTDTQYF TGTGCCAGCAGCGCCGGACAGGGGCATACAGATACGCAGTATTTT
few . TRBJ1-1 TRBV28 CASLREGGANTEAFF TGTGCCAGCCTTCGGGAGGGAGGGGCGAACACTGAAGCTTTCTTT
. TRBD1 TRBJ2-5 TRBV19 CASSFRDRGLQETQYF TGTGCCAGTAGTTTCCGGGACAGGGGTCTCCAAGAGACCCAGTACTTC
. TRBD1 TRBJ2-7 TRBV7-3 CASSLRVSSRDRPYEQYF TGTGCCAGCAGCTTAAGAGTATCCAGCCGGGACAGGCCCTACGAGCAGTACTTC
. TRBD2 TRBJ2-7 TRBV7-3 CASSWVAGVSEQYF TGTGCCAGCAGTTGGGTAGCGGGAGTATCCGAGCAGTACTTC
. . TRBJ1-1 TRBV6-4 CAFPSTASMNTEAFF TGTGCCTTCCCCTCGACAGCCTCTATGAACACTGAAGCTTTCTTT
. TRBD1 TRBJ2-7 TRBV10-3 CAINPGTGSDEQYF TGTGCCATCAATCCCGGGACAGGGAGTGACGAGCAGTACTTC
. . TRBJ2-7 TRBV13 CASSLGLGITDEQYF TGTGCCAGCAGCTTGGGGCTTGGGATAACGGACGAGCAGTACTTC
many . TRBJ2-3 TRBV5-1 CASSSTGTSTDTQYF TGCGCCAGCAGCTCGACAGGGACTAGCACAGATACGCAGTATTTT
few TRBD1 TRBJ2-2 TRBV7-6 CASSSPGGANTGELFF TGTGCCAGCAGCTCCCCAGGGGGCGCGAACACCGGGGAGCTGTTTTTT
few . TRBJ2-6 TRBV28 CASSRTDSGANVLTF TGTGCCAGCAGCCGGACGGACTCTGGGGCCAACGTCCTGACTTTC
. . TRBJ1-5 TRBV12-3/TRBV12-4 CASSFRQGHQPQHF TGTGCCAGCAGTTTCAGGCAGGGCCATCAGCCCCAGCATTTT
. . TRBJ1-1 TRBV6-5 CASSYSNREGAFF TGTGCCAGCAGTTACTCGAATAGGGAAGGAGCTTTCTTT
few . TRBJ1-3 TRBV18 CASSPPISGNTIYF TGTGCCAGCTCACCGCCGATCTCTGGAAACACCATATATTTT
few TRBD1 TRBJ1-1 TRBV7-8 CASILGQRNTEAFF TGTGCCAGCATCCTGGGACAGCGAAACACTGAAGCTTTCTTT
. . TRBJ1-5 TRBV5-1 CASSDGQTNQPQHF TGCGCCAGCAGCGACGGACAGACCAATCAGCCCCAGCATTTT
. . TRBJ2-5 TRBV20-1 CSGLKAAQETQYF TGCAGCGGGTTGAAGGCCGCCCAAGAGACCCAGTACTTC
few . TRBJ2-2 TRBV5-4 CASSLPGTGIAGELFF TGTGCCAGCAGCTTGCCCGGGACCGGGATTGCCGGGGAGCTGTTTTTT